What follows are 8 T cell receptor beta chains derived from one specimen sequenced in a study of OX40 agonist ivuxolimab in advanced cancers. Sequenced by immunoSEQ multiplex PCR; TCRdb stores in-frame clones only, minus some. The sample has approximately 74,000 clones, roughly nine tenths seen once; the top ten hold about 0.3%. This material consisted of CD4+ or CD8+ T cells sorted from blood, taken in a trial of the OX40 agonist ivuxolimab. Source of these receptors: an adult with an advanced solid tumor such as melanoma, head and neck, liver or kidney cancer.

J is TRBJ2-5 and V is TRBV18, with 9 bases matching TRBD1. CDR3 length: 15 amino acids. Per the germline V gene, CDR1 is KGHSH and CDR2 is LQKENI. Germline trimming cut 2 bases from V and 2 bases from J; bases unmatched to any gene: 3. The CDR3 nucleotides are TGTGCCAGCTCACCAGGAGGACAGGGGCAAGAGACCCAGTACTTC. This gives the protein CASSPGGQGQETQYF.

The genes are TRBV28 and TRBJ2-7, with TRBD2 identical over 12 bases. V lost 6 bases, J lost 0 bases, and 0 bases stayed unmatched. The CDR3 extends over 14 amino acids. The V gene's germline CDR1 is MDHEN and CDR2 SYDVKM. The CDR3 DNA reads as TGTGCCAGCAGGACTAGCGGGAGCTCCTACGAGCAGTACTTC. Protein product: CASRTSGSSYEQYF.

As regards this clone: The germline gene is not matched at one end of the junction; a read error may be the cause. The chain combines TRBV5-8 with TRBJ1-2; D remains unclear. Germline CDR1 and CDR2: SGHTS and YDEGEE. This CDR3 is built from 14 residues. Here the CDR3 reads CASSFDSPNYGYTF. CDR3 in DNA: TGTGCCAGCAGCTTTGATAGCCCAAACTACGGCTACACCTTC.

This chain uses TRBV7-2 with TRBJ1-1; 8 bases are a match to TRBD1. The germline V gene has CDR1 SGHTA and CDR2 FQGNSA. With V trimmed by 7 bases and J by 2 bases, 6 bases remained unmatched. The CDR3 contains 14 residues. The DNA of the CDR3 is TGTGCCAGCAAAGAGACAGGGGCAAACACTGAAGCTTTCTTT. This sequence encodes CASKETGANTEAFF.

The rearrangement uses TRBV27 and TRBJ2-3; 11 bases match TRBD2. The CDR3 length is 15 residues. Germline CDR1 MNHEY, CDR2 SMNVEV (reference sequence). V trimming: 5 bases; J trimming: 2 bases; junction bases outside the gene matches: 3. The CDR3 DNA reads as TGTGCCAGCAGTATGGGACTAGCGGCCACAGATACGCAGTATTTT. Translated: CASSMGLAATDTQYF.

This chain links TRBV5-1 with TRBJ2-7; 8 nucleotides align to TRBD2. Germline lookup yields CDR1 SGHRS and CDR2 YFSETQ. CDR3 size: 15 residues. Trimming cost V 4 bases and J 1 base; bases outside gene matches: 7. CDR3 nucleotide sequence: TGCGCCAGCAGCCCGAGCGGGAGCGAGTCCTACGAGCAGTACTTC. This translates into CASSPSGSESYEQYF.

The chain combines TRBV5-4 with TRBJ2-5; tentative D call: TRBD2 (5 bases). This CDR3 has 15 amino acids. V was shortened by 0 bases and J by 5 bases, with 14 bases between the two germline ends. Germline values: CDR1 SGHNT, CDR2 YYREEE (reference sequence). CDR3 in DNA: TGTGCCAGCAGCTTGGGAGGCGGACCGGGGGAGACCCAGTACTTC. This gives the protein CASSLGGGPGETQYF.

The chain recombines TRBV27 with TRBJ2-7; 12 nucleotides align to TRBD2. CDR1 MNHEY and CDR2 SMNVEV come from the germline V gene (reference sequence). The CDR3 runs 17 residues. V trimming: 6 bases; J trimming: 4 bases; junction bases outside the gene matches: 13. Written as DNA, the CDR3 is TGTGCCAGCAGCACCTCCCTGACTAGCGGGAGTTTGTACGAGCAGTACTTC. Its protein product is CASSTSLTSGSLYEQYF.